The 22 T cell receptor beta chains given below trace back to one sample, sequenced in a study of shared clonotypes between healthy human individuals. TCRdb's table, derived via immunoSEQ multiplex PCR, lists solely in-frame clones and lacks some. The sample consists of about 1 million clones, 65% to 75% of them appearing once. Sequencing was done on a sample of memory CD4+ T cells sorted from blood. Subset specified: CD45RA-negative fraction. Receptor source: a man younger than 35 in good health.

This clone occurred a few times. The V call is TRBV10-3, the J call TRBJ1-4, with D uncertain. CDR1 is ENHRY and CDR2 is SYGVKD in the germline V gene. V was cut by 8 bases and J by 6 bases, with 16 bases left in between. The CDR3 has 14 amino acids. The CDR3 spells CAIPGPPGHEKLFF. CDR3 in DNA: TGTGCCATCCCCGGACCGCCTGGACATGAAAAACTGTTTTTT.

This rearrangement joins TRBV28 to TRBJ1-2; D remains unclear. Looked up from germline, CDR1 is MDHEN and CDR2 is SYDVKM. Trimming shortened V by 7 bases and J by 2 bases, and 14 bases separated the two germline ends. The CDR3 loop spans 14 amino acids. CDR3: CASIAGRMNYGYTF. The CDR3 nucleotides read TGTGCCAGCATAGCAGGTAGAATGAACTATGGCTACACCTTC.

The rearrangement uses TRBV30 and TRBJ1-3; 7 bases align to TRBD1. This CDR3 region has 14 residues. Unmatched junction bases numbered 4, after V lost 5 bases and J lost 0 bases. Germline V gene data show CDR1 as GTSNPN and CDR2 as SVGIG (reference sequence). In nucleotides, the CDR3 is TGTGCCTGGGCGACAGGGAGCTCTGGAAACACCATATATTTT. Translating gives CAWATGSSGNTIYF.

This chain uses TRBV4-2 with TRBJ2-7; 10 bases are a match to TRBD2. Germline V gene data show CDR1 as LGHNA and CDR2 as YNFKEQ. CDR3 length: 15 amino acids. Losses at the gene ends were 4 bases for V and 9 bases for J; bases not matched to a gene: 12. CDR3 amino acids: CASSPGGAGGPGQYF. The DNA of the CDR3 is TGTGCCAGCAGCCCCGGGGGAGCGGGGGGGCCCGGGCAGTACTTC.

The chain combines TRBV7-2 with TRBJ2-1, with a tentative D call TRBD2 (6 bases). CDR1 is SGHTA and CDR2 is FQGNSA in the germline V gene. Trimming cost V 5 bases and J 5 bases, with 13 bases left between them. The CDR3 runs to 14 residues. The CDR3, as DNA: TGTGCCAGCAGCCCCGATGTAGCGGACAATGAGCAGTTCTTC. Translation: CASSPDVADNEQFF.

The chain employs TRBV9 and TRBJ2-2; a possible D gene is TRBD1 (6 bases). The CDR3 contains 13 residues. Germline CDR1 SGDLS, CDR2 YYNGEE. V was shortened by 4 bases and J by 7 bases, with 11 bases between the two germline ends. CDR3 residues: CASSSGQYGELFF. In DNA form, the CDR3 reads TGTGCCAGCAGCTCAGGACAGTACGGGGAGCTGTTTTTT.

The chain is built from TRBV5-1 and TRBJ2-2; D is unclear. With 4 bases removed from V and 1 base from J, the gap between germline ends came to 8 bases. This CDR3 is 14 amino acids long. CDR1 and CDR2 from the germline V gene are SGHRS and YFSETQ. CDR3 residues: CASSPFLNTGELFF. The CDR3 DNA sequence: TGCGCCAGCAGCCCGTTCCTGAACACCGGGGAGCTGTTTTTT.

The chain uses TRBV7-8 and TRBJ1-2, with a weak D call TRBD1 (6 bases). CDR1 is SGHVS, CDR2 FQNEAQ, per germline. The CDR3 totals 15 residues. Trimming pared 1 base from V and 4 bases from J, leaving 13 bases between. The CDR3: CASSLGEGVTYGYTF. The CDR3 DNA sequence: TGTGCCAGCAGCTTAGGGGAGGGGGTGACCTATGGCTACACCTTC.

CDR3 coding DNA: TGTGCCAGCAGCCAGGAAGGGAACACTGAAGCTTTCTTT. Protein sequence: CASSQEGNTEAFF. V gene TRBV11-2 combines with J gene TRBJ1-1; D gene uncertain. Germline CDR1 SGHAT, CDR2 FQNNGV. The CDR3 extends over 13 amino acids. Trimming stripped 5 bases from V and 1 base from J, with 8 bases between.

The chain recombines TRBV28 with TRBJ1-4; D remains unclear. The length of the CDR3 is 15 residues. Germline CDR1 MDHEN, CDR2 SYDVKM. The V gene lost 1 base and the J gene lost 8 bases, with 14 bases spanning the gap. The CDR3 coding sequence is TGTGCCAGCAGTTTATCATACACCCGGAGGGAAAAACTGTTTTTT. It specifies CASSLSYTRREKLFF.

This clone was seen more than once but under ten times. This sample includes further DNA sequences coding for the same CDR3. This sequence joins TRBV7-8 and TRBJ2-5, with a possible D match to TRBD2 (7 bases). Trimming shortened V by 3 bases and J by 3 bases, and 11 bases separated the two germline ends. The V gene's germline CDR1 is SGHVS and CDR2 FQNEAQ. The CDR3 has 14 residues. Here the CDR3 reads CASSLRGGEETQYF. As DNA, the CDR3 is TGTGCCAGCAGCTTGAGGGGGGGGGAAGAGACCCAGTACTTC.

This chain uses TRBV5-5 with TRBJ2-3; 10 bases are shared with TRBD1. The V segment lost 8 bases and the J segment 2 bases; nucleotides outside the gene matches: 2. The CDR3 is 13 residues long. CDR1 and CDR2 from the germline V gene are SGHKS and YYEKEE (reference sequence). The CDR3 spells CASGTGDTDTQYF. CDR3 coding DNA: TGTGCCAGTGGGACAGGGGACACAGATACGCAGTATTTT.

This chain joins TRBV10-3 and TRBJ2-2; D call uncertain. This CDR3 is 15 amino acids long. CDR1 and CDR2 from the germline V gene are ENHRY and SYGVKD. V shed 8 bases and J shed 1 base, with 14 bases lying between them. Here the CDR3 reads CAIQGTLLNTGELFF. For the CDR3, the DNA is TGTGCCATCCAAGGAACTCTTTTGAACACCGGGGAGCTGTTTTTT.

This clone has a handful of counts. Other DNA sequences within the sample encode an identical CDR3. The CDR3 DNA reads as TGTGCCAGCAGCGCCCAGGGTTCCTACGAGCAGTACTTC. Residues: CASSAQGSYEQYF. The rearrangement uses TRBV6-5 and TRBJ2-7; D perhaps matches TRBD1 (5 bases). Deletions cut 6 bases from V and 1 base from J, with 10 bases between. The CDR3 has 13 amino acids. CDR1 and CDR2 from the germline V gene are MNHEY and SVGAGI.

The chain joins TRBV6-4 to TRBJ1-1; 8 positions match TRBD1. The length of the CDR3 is 13 residues. V gave up 3 bases and J gave up 7 bases; unmatched junction bases: 4. Germline values: CDR1 MRHNA, CDR2 SNTAGT. The CDR3 bases are TGTGCCAGCAGTGATCGACAGGGGTATGAAGCTTTCTTT. Protein sequence: CASSDRQGYEAFF.

The V and J genes are TRBV5-4 and TRBJ1-4, with no clear D. In germline, CDR1 is SGHNT, CDR2 YYREEE (reference sequence). The CDR3 loop spans 14 amino acids. V gave up 4 bases and J gave up 0 bases, with 7 bases separating them. The CDR3 spells CASSAGATNEKLFF. CDR3 bases: TGTGCCAGCAGCGCTGGAGCAACTAATGAAAAACTGTTTTTT.

The J gene is TRBJ2-5, the V gene TRBV27; D unresolved. The J call could be wrong; TRBJ2-7 is a better fit for the DNA end. The germline V gene encodes CDR1 MNHEY and CDR2 SMNVEV (reference sequence). The CDR3 has 15 residues. Written as DNA, the CDR3 is TGTGCCAGCAAGGGCCTGACCTATTTTTCCTACGAGCAGTACTTC. This sequence encodes CASKGLTYFSYEQYF.

V and J are TRBV30 and TRBJ2-3, with 7 bases aligning to TRBD2. The CDR3 consists of 14 residues. Germline V gives CDR1 GTSNPN, CDR2 SVGIG (reference sequence). V dropped 2 bases and J dropped 4; count of bases not matched to a gene: 6. The CDR3 sequence: CAWSQAGVPDTQYF. The CDR3 bases are TGTGCCTGGAGTCAGGCGGGGGTCCCAGATACGCAGTATTTT.

The DNA for the CDR3 is TGTGCCAGCACCTGGGAACATTCTAACTATGGCTACACCTTC. It translates to CASTWEHSNYGYTF. V usage is TRBV5-5 and J usage is TRBJ1-2; D uncertain. Germline V CDR1 and CDR2: SGHKS, YYEKEE (reference sequence). CDR3 length: 14 residues. Trimming removed 6 bases at V and 0 bases at J, with 12 bases between. Variable domain in full (rest from reference TRBV5-5 and TRBJ1-2): DAGVTQSPTHLIKTRGQQVTLRCSPISGHKSVSWYQQVLGQGPQFIFQYYEKEERGRGNFPDRFSARQFPNYSSELNVNALLLGDSALYLCASTWEHSNYGYTFGSGTRLTVV.

The chain has TRBV19 and TRBJ1-5, with D maybe TRBD1 (5 bases). The germline V gene encodes CDR1 LNHDA and CDR2 SQIVND (reference sequence). V was cut by 3 bases and J by 4 bases, with 16 bases left in between. This CDR3 region has 16 residues. The CDR3 loop is CASSMSILGRNQPQHF. CDR3 nucleotides: TGTGCCAGTAGTATGTCCATATTGGGACGGAATCAGCCCCAGCATTTT.

CDR3 sequence: CASSQIPQTGGGNTIYF. CDR3 bases: TGCGCCAGCAGCCAGATTCCCCAGACAGGGGGTGGAAACACCATATATTTT. This chain uses TRBV4-1 with TRBJ1-3; 9 bases match TRBD1. With V trimmed by 3 bases and J by 3 bases, 9 bases remained unmatched. There are 17 residues in the CDR3. In germline, CDR1 is MGHRA, CDR2 YSYEKL.

The chain couples TRBV28 to TRBJ2-7; D remains ambiguous. V shed 9 bases and J shed 6 bases, with 18 bases lying between them. CDR3 length: 13 amino acids. The germline V gene encodes CDR1 MDHEN and CDR2 SYDVKM. CDR3 residues: CASPTRLPSEQYF. CDR3 nucleotides: TGTGCCAGTCCTACGAGACTCCCCTCCGAGCAGTACTTC.